The present T cell receptor beta chain was sequenced within a study of blood T cell repertoires in COVID-19. Study information: The analysed material was cDNA or gDNA that came from T cells, B-cell-depleted T cells, or PBMCs.

The CDR3 extends over 15 amino acids. CDR1 and CDR2 from the germline V gene are SGHAT and FQNNGV. Trimming took 3 bases from V and 8 from J; bases not matched to a gene: 9. Only in-frame clones appear in the TCRdb table, and some are missing; sequencing was by immunoSEQ multiplex PCR. This repertoire shows approximately 190,000 clones, about four fifths found once; its top ten account for about 6%. This clonotype was obtained from a woman aged 35 to 49 with acute or convalescent COVID-19. The source material was peripheral blood. The V gene is TRBV11-2, the J gene TRBJ1-2; 10 positions match TRBD1. Here the CDR3 reads CASSFTPDRGQGYTF. In nucleotides, the CDR3 is TGTGCCAGCAGCTTTACACCCGACAGGGGGCAGGGCTACACCTTC.